These T cell receptor beta chains were read from a single sample in a study of blood T cell repertoires in COVID-19. Here immunoSEQ multiplex PCR was the method, and the copy in TCRdb shows in-frame clones only, minus some. The sample gives 300,000 to 450,000 clones, around nine tenths of which show up once; over 2.5% is in the top ten. Sequencing input: peripheral blood. These receptors were collected from a human donor in a cohort sampled during active COVID-19. The CDR3 runs from the conserved cysteine through the conserved F or W. D genes are given only for firm matches. A row's size may be missing; if present it is once, few, many or a size class.

clone size: -; V gene: TRBV30; D gene: -; J gene: TRBJ2-2; CDR3 protein: CAWSAIQGVGGELFF; CDR3 DNA: TGTGCCTGGAGTGCTATACAGGGAGTGGGCGGGGAGCTGTTTTTT
clone size: -; V gene: TRBV5-5; D gene: TRBD1; J gene: TRBJ2-7; CDR3 protein: CASSLDRGGYEQYF; CDR3 DNA: TGTGCCAGCAGCTTAGACAGGGGAGGCTACGAGCAGTACTTC
clone size: few; V gene: TRBV7-9; D gene: -; J gene: TRBJ2-7; CDR3 protein: CASSPRDSSHYTEQYF; CDR3 DNA: TGTGCCAGCAGCCCGCGGGACAGCTCCCATTATACCGAGCAGTACTTC
clone size: once; V gene: TRBV7-8; D gene: TRBD1; J gene: TRBJ2-5; CDR3 protein: CASGDRQGFQETQYF; CDR3 DNA: TGTGCCAGCGGCGACAGACAGGGCTTCCAAGAGACCCAGTACTTC
clone size: -; V gene: TRBV7-2; D gene: -; J gene: TRBJ1-1; CDR3 protein: CASSLVRTRGGNTEAFF; CDR3 DNA: TGTGCCAGCAGCTTAGTGAGGACGAGGGGGGGAAACACTGAAGCTTTCTTT
clone size: -; V gene: TRBV9; D gene: -; J gene: TRBJ1-6; CDR3 protein: CASSVGESPLHF; CDR3 DNA: TGTGCCAGCAGCGTAGGAGAATCACCCCTCCACTTT
clone size: once; V gene: TRBV19; D gene: -; J gene: TRBJ1-5; CDR3 protein: CASSIARGSNQPQHF; CDR3 DNA: TGTGCCAGTAGTATAGCCAGGGGTAGCAATCAGCCCCAGCATTTT
clone size: -; V gene: TRBV15; D gene: TRBD2; J gene: TRBJ2-3; CDR3 protein: CATSRDAGGVDTQYF; CDR3 DNA: TGTGCCACCAGCAGAGATGCGGGGGGGGTAGATACGCAGTATTTT
clone size: -; V gene: TRBV9; D gene: TRBD2; J gene: TRBJ2-3; CDR3 protein: CASSPPRASGNSDTQYF; CDR3 DNA: TGTGCCAGCAGCCCCCCTAGGGCTAGCGGGAATTCAGATACGCAGTATTTT
clone size: -; V gene: TRBV28; D gene: TRBD1; J gene: TRBJ2-7; CDR3 protein: CASSFRGLAYEQYF; CDR3 DNA: TGTGCCAGCAGTTTTAGGGGGCTGGCCTACGAGCAGTACTTC
clone size: -; V gene: TRBV9; D gene: TRBD2; J gene: TRBJ2-1; CDR3 protein: CASSVPLAGGSEQFF; CDR3 DNA: TGTGCCAGCAGCGTACCACTAGCGGGGGGAAGTGAGCAGTTCTTC
clone size: -; V gene: TRBV5-4; D gene: TRBD1; J gene: TRBJ1-1; CDR3 protein: CASMRTGENTEAFF; CDR3 DNA: TGTGCCAGCATGCGGACAGGTGAGAACACTGAAGCTTTCTTT
clone size: -; V gene: TRBV7-4; D gene: TRBD2; J gene: TRBJ2-5; CDR3 protein: CASSYPLAEETQYF; CDR3 DNA: TGTGCCAGCAGCTATCCACTAGCGGAAGAGACCCAGTACTTC
clone size: -; V gene: TRBV6-5; D gene: TRBD1; J gene: TRBJ1-3; CDR3 protein: CASTTGGGGNTIYF; CDR3 DNA: TGTGCCAGCACTACAGGGGGTGGTGGAAACACCATATATTTT
clone size: -; V gene: TRBV20-1; D gene: -; J gene: TRBJ1-1; CDR3 protein: CSASMGGSGAFF; CDR3 DNA: TGCAGTGCTAGTATGGGGGGATCGGGAGCTTTCTTT
clone size: -; V gene: TRBV7-3; D gene: TRBD1; J gene: TRBJ2-7; CDR3 protein: CAGPTGDSEQYF; CDR3 DNA: TGTGCCGGCCCAACAGGGGACAGCGAGCAGTACTTC
clone size: -; V gene: TRBV7-9; D gene: TRBD1; J gene: TRBJ1-1; CDR3 protein: CASSSWTGGWRTEAFF; CDR3 DNA: TGTGCCAGCAGCTCCTGGACAGGGGGCTGGAGGACTGAAGCTTTCTTT
clone size: -; V gene: TRBV18; D gene: -; J gene: TRBJ2-6; CDR3 protein: CASSPGEGNVLTF; CDR3 DNA: TGTGCCAGCTCACCTGGAGAGGGTAACGTCCTGACTTTC
clone size: -; V gene: TRBV5-1; D gene: TRBD1; J gene: TRBJ1-1; CDR3 protein: CASSPDRGTTEAFF; CDR3 DNA: TGCGCCAGCAGCCCCGACAGGGGCACAACTGAAGCTTTCTTT
clone size: -; V gene: TRBV19; D gene: TRBD1; J gene: TRBJ2-3; CDR3 protein: CASSMRGQDTQYF; CDR3 DNA: TGTGCCAGTAGTATGAGGGGGCAAGATACGCAGTATTTT